The 27 T cell receptor beta chains given below trace back to one sample, sequenced in a study of metastatic and nonmetastatic thyroid tumors. MiXCR reprocessed the PCR reads for TCRdb. Among about 25,000 clones listed, approximately 22% were seen once. None of the patients had undergone any treatment ahead of thyroid surgery. The sample comprised adjacent normal tissue. The origin of the receptors is a female donor with papillary thyroid cancer or a benign thyroid nodule (not recorded which). Some clones in this sample may be carry-over from other donors' samples.

Sample share makes this clone medium-sized. The chain combines TRBV7-2 with TRBJ2-7, with D uncertain. The CDR3 sequence is 13 residues long. Trimming cost V 1 base and J 4 bases, with 8 bases left between them. From germline, CDR1 is SGHTA and CDR2 FQGNSA. The CDR3 DNA follows: TGTGCCAGCAGCTTAGGGTTACAGTACGAGCAGTACTTC. Protein product: CASSLGLQYEQYF.

This clone was counted a few times. The rearrangement links TRBV28 to TRBJ1-1; D uncertain. The V gene lost 4 bases and the J gene lost 7 bases, with 13 bases spanning the gap. This CDR3 is 13 amino acids long. CDR1 MDHEN and CDR2 SYDVKM come from the germline V gene. This CDR3 reads CASSSTAKGEAFF. In nucleotides, the CDR3 is TGTGCCAGCAGTTCTACAGCGAAGGGTGAAGCTTTCTTT. The whole variable domain, filled in from reference TRBV28 and TRBJ1-1, reads DVKVTQSSRYLVKRTGEKVFLECVQDMDHENMFWYRQDPGLGLRLIYFSYDVKMKEKGDIPEGYSVSREKKERFSLILESASTNQTSMYLCASSSTAKGEAFFGQGTRLTVV.

Many counts were recorded for this clone. The rearrangement uses TRBV28 and TRBJ1-3; D is ambiguous. Trimming removed 5 bases at V and 0 bases at J, with 14 bases between. This CDR3 has 16 residues. Germline V lookup: CDR1 MDHEN, CDR2 SYDVKM. As DNA, the CDR3 is TGTGCCAGCAGTCAATGGACGGGGAGCTCTGGAAACACCATATATTTT. It codes for CASSQWTGSSGNTIYF.

This clone has a count of ten or more. The CDR3 sequence is CSARDMGYNEQFF. Here the CDR3 DNA reads TGCAGTGCTAGAGATATGGGCTACAATGAGCAGTTCTTC. V usage is TRBV20-1 and J usage is TRBJ2-1, with D hard to call. The V end was cut by 0 bases, the J end by 3 bases, with 6 bases between. CDR1 is DFQATT and CDR2 is SNEGSKA in the germline V gene (reference sequence). The CDR3 spans 13 residues.

This sequence joins TRBV6-2 or TRBV6-3 and TRBJ2-1, with 9 nucleotides matching TRBD2. Germline V gives CDR1 MNHEY, CDR2 SVGEGT. The CDR3 runs 16 residues. V gave up 5 bases and J gave up 6 bases; unmatched junction bases: 11. The CDR3 here is CASSPYGSGSGNEQFF. CDR3 coding DNA: TGTGCCAGCAGTCCATATGGTAGCGGGAGCGGCAATGAGCAGTTCTTC.

This clone is medium-sized (0.01 to 0.1%) in the sample. J is TRBJ2-1 and V is TRBV28; D is possibly TRBD2 (6 bases). The CDR3 covers 14 residues. Trimming pared 3 bases from V and 2 bases from J, leaving 8 bases between. The germline CDR1 and CDR2 sequences are MDHEN and SYDVKM. The CDR3 reads CASSFASAYNEQFF. The CDR3 bases are TGTGCCAGCAGTTTCGCTAGCGCCTACAATGAGCAGTTCTTC.

Turning to this clone: An end of the junction does not agree with germline; a read error may underlie this. This rearrangement joins TRBV7-9 to TRBJ2-1, with a weak D call TRBD1 (6 bases). This CDR3 has 15 residues. Germline V gene sequence: CDR1 SEHNR, CDR2 FQNEAQ (reference sequence). DNA for the CDR3: TGTGCCAGCAGCCTAATGGACAGCCCTTACAACGAGCAGTTATTC. Residues: CASSLMDSPYNEQLF.

The rearrangement joins TRBV30 to TRBJ2-1, with 9 bases lining up with TRBD2. J gave up 7 bases and V 3 bases, and 4 bases lay outside the gene matches. Germline CDR1 and CDR2: GTSNPN and SVGIG (reference sequence). CDR3 length equals 13 residues. The CDR3, as DNA: TGTGCCTGGAGCTTGCTAGCGGGGAATGAGCAGTTCTTC. Its protein product is CAWSLLAGNEQFF. The full variable domain, completed using reference TRBV30 and TRBJ2-1, is SQTIHQWPATLVQPVGSPLSLECTVEGTSNPNLYWYRQAAGRGLQLLFYSVGIGQISSEVPQNLSASRPQDRQFILSSKKLLLSDSGFYLCAWSLLAGNEQFFGPGTRLTVL.

This clone is classed as medium-sized (0.01 to 0.1%). The V call is TRBV19, the J call TRBJ1-2; D remains unclear. Trimming cost V 3 bases and J 2 bases, with 7 bases left between them. The CDR3 has 13 residues. Germline lookup yields CDR1 LNHDA and CDR2 SQIVND (reference sequence). DNA for the CDR3: TGTGCCAGTAGTATCGGAGGGAACTATGGCTACACCTTC. Amino acids: CASSIGGNYGYTF.

This clone was observed a handful of times. CDR3 DNA sequence: TGTGCCAGCAGTTTCCCCAGGGGGGTGCGGGACCAGTTCTTC. It yields the protein CASSFPRGVRDQFF. J is TRBJ2-1 and V is TRBV28, with D perhaps matching TRBD1 (7 bases). This CDR3 contains 14 residues. The V gene lost 3 bases and the J gene lost 13 bases, with 19 bases spanning the gap. The germline gives CDR1 MDHEN, CDR2 SYDVKM.

By share of the sample, this clone is medium-sized. This chain uses TRBV20-1 with TRBJ2-7; TRBD1 or TRBD2 may be the D gene (6 bases each). Germline CDR1 is DFQATT and CDR2 is SNEGSKA (reference sequence). The CDR3 spans 14 residues. Trimming stripped 3 bases from V and 4 bases from J, with 16 bases between. CDR3 nucleotide sequence: TGCAGTGCTAGTCAGGGGCGGGGCGGTTACGAGCAGTACTTC. It encodes CSASQGRGGYEQYF.

The rearrangement links TRBV5-1 to TRBJ2-7; TRBD1 matches at 9 bases. CDR1 is SGHRS and CDR2 is YFSETQ in the germline V gene. V shed 3 bases and J 1 base; nucleotides not matched to a gene: 11. The CDR3 runs to 17 residues. DNA of the CDR3: TGCGCCAGCAGCTGGGCCTCCGGGACAGGGATGTCCTACGAGCAGTACTTC. This sequence encodes CASSWASGTGMSYEQYF.

This clone was picked up one time. At one boundary the junction diverges from the germline segment, which might be a read error. The J gene is TRBJ1-2, the V gene TRBV24-1; the D is unclear. The germline V gene has CDR1 KGHDR and CDR2 SFDVKD. This CDR3 comprises 17 residues. CDR3 sequence: CATSDGPNERTNYCYAF. The DNA of the CDR3 is TGTGCCACCAGTGATGGCCCTAATGAAAGAACTAACTATTGCTACGCCTTC.

The V call is TRBV7-3, the J call TRBJ2-1; D gene ambiguous. CDR1 is SGHTA and CDR2 is FQGTGA in the germline V gene. Trimming left V 2 bases short and J 8 bases short, with 4 bases between. The CDR3 is 11 residues long. The CDR3 region is CASSLVYEQFF. As DNA, the CDR3 is TGTGCCAGCAGCTTAGTGTATGAGCAGTTCTTC.

Only a few counts were recorded for this clone. Being one base from a much bigger clone, this may be a read error. V usage is TRBV19 and J usage is TRBJ1-2; the D gene is possibly TRBD1 (6 bases). This CDR3 has 15 residues. In germline, CDR1 is LNHDA, CDR2 SQIVND (reference sequence). The ends were cut back, 1 base at V and 7 bases at J, with 16 bases in the middle. CDR3: CASSIGGDKYCGYTF. The CDR3 DNA follows: TGTGCCAGTAGTATAGGAGGGGACAAATACTGTGGCTACACCTTC.

Relative to its sample, this clone is medium-sized. V is TRBV20-1 and J is TRBJ2-3; 8 nucleotides match TRBD1. The CDR3 runs 16 residues. Trimming at V came to 0 bases and at J to 2 bases, leaving 7 bases not matched to a gene. Germline CDR1 reads DFQATT; CDR2 reads SNEGSKA (reference sequence). The CDR3 coding sequence is TGCAGTGCTAGAGATCGGGACAGGCCCCTCACAGATACGCAGTATTTT. Its protein is CSARDRDRPLTDTQYF.

By share of the sample, this clone is medium-sized (0.01 to 0.1%). V usage is TRBV6-6 and J usage is TRBJ2-3; D uncertain. The CDR3 has 14 residues. The V gene lost 1 base and the J gene lost 2 bases, with 7 bases spanning the gap. The germline gives CDR1 MNHNY, CDR2 SVGAGI (reference sequence). The CDR3 sequence is CASSYLTFTDTQYF. The CDR3, as DNA: TGTGCCAGCAGTTACTTGACCTTCACAGATACGCAGTATTTT.

This clone was observed many times. The chain uses TRBV29-1 and TRBJ2-3; TRBD1 might be the D (6 bases). This CDR3 is built from 15 residues. The ends were cut back, 6 bases at V and 5 bases at J, with 21 bases in the middle. Germline CDR1 reads SQVTM; CDR2 reads ANQGSEA. The CDR3 DNA is TGCAGCGTCGCCGTTACAGGGAGCATTGTAGATACGCAGTATTTT. It translates to CSVAVTGSIVDTQYF.

By frequency in the sample, this clone is medium-sized. The chain has TRBV12-3 or TRBV12-4 and TRBJ1-1, with a weak D call TRBD1 (6 bases). The CDR3 loop spans 13 amino acids. The V and J ends lost 6 bases and 1 base respectively, with 9 bases between them. CDR3 coding DNA: TGTGCCAGCAGCCTAGGGGGGAACACTGAAGCTTTCTTT. As protein: CASSLGGNTEAFF.

This clone appeared many times. This chain connects TRBV9 to TRBJ1-6; D is uncertain. This CDR3 has 17 residues. V shed 4 bases and J shed 0 bases, with 14 bases lying between them. Germline loops: CDR1 SGDLS, CDR2 YYNGEE. The CDR3: CASSPSTKSSYNSPLHF. The CDR3, as DNA: TGTGCCAGCAGCCCCTCGACAAAAAGCTCCTATAATTCACCCCTCCACTTT.

Regarding this clone: A much bigger clone sits one base away, suggesting this may be a read error. This rearrangement joins TRBV5-1 to TRBJ1-4; no reliable D call. Germline V gene sequence: CDR1 SGHRS, CDR2 YFSETQ. The CDR3 has 13 residues. Here the CDR3 DNA reads TGCGCCAGCGGCTTTCAGTCGGGAGAAAAACTGTTTTTT. This sequence encodes CASGFQSGEKLFF.

On this clone: The junction shows a germline mismatch at one end, possibly a read error. The rearrangement links TRBV20-1 to TRBJ2-5, with D perhaps TRBD2 (5 bases). This CDR3 spans 11 amino acids. CDR1 DFQATT and CDR2 SNEGSKA come from the germline V gene (reference sequence). CDR3 in amino acids: CARGLHNEKFF. CDR3 nucleotides: TGCGCCCGAGGACTCCACAATGAGAAGTTCTTC.

At least ten counts were recorded for this clone. CDR3 sequence reads: CASSLGTDSNQPQHF. The CDR3 nucleotides are TGTGCCAGCAGCTTAGGGACGGATAGCAATCAGCCCCAGCATTTT. V and J are TRBV7-9 and TRBJ1-5; unclear D gene. Trimming took 1 base from V and 0 from J, leaving 7 bases between them. CDR1 and CDR2 from the germline V gene are SEHNR and FQNEAQ (reference sequence). The CDR3 runs to 15 residues.

This clone was counted ten times or more. V is TRBV20-1 and J is TRBJ2-1; TRBD2 matches 10 bases. There are 15 residues in the CDR3. Germline V lookup: CDR1 DFQATT, CDR2 SNEGSKA (reference sequence). V was pared by 0 bases and J by 7 bases, with 6 bases of the junction left unmatched. The CDR3 region is CSARDRASGSNEQFF. The CDR3 DNA sequence: TGCAGTGCTAGAGATCGGGCTAGCGGGAGTAATGAGCAGTTCTTC.

V and J are TRBV20-1 and TRBJ1-5, with D maybe TRBD1 (6 bases). Trimming took 5 bases from V and 11 from J, leaving 19 bases between them. The CDR3 covers 13 residues. Germline-derived CDR1 and CDR2 are DFQATT and SNEGSKA (reference sequence). The CDR3 loop reads CSAGGDRLRTQHF. DNA for the CDR3: TGCAGTGCTGGAGGCGACAGGTTAAGAACCCAGCATTTT.

This clone was picked up many times. This rearrangement joins TRBV9 to TRBJ1-3; D is undetermined. Trimming stripped 4 bases from V and 4 bases from J, with 15 bases between. CDR1 is SGDLS and CDR2 is YYNGEE in the germline V gene. The CDR3 contains 15 residues. CDR3 region: CASSPSRVAGNTIYF. In nucleotides, the CDR3 is TGTGCCAGCAGCCCTAGCCGGGTAGCGGGAAACACCATATATTTT.

Points on this clone: Compared with germline, one end of the junction differs, possibly owing to a read error. V gene TRBV9 combines with J gene TRBJ2-6; a weak D match, TRBD1 (5 bases). The V gene's germline CDR1 is SGDLS and CDR2 YYNGEE. This CDR3 spans 17 amino acids. CDR3 bases: TGTGCCAGCAGCAAAGAACAAGGGGCCACTGGGGCCAACGTCGTGACTTTC. It specifies CASSKEQGATGANVVTF.